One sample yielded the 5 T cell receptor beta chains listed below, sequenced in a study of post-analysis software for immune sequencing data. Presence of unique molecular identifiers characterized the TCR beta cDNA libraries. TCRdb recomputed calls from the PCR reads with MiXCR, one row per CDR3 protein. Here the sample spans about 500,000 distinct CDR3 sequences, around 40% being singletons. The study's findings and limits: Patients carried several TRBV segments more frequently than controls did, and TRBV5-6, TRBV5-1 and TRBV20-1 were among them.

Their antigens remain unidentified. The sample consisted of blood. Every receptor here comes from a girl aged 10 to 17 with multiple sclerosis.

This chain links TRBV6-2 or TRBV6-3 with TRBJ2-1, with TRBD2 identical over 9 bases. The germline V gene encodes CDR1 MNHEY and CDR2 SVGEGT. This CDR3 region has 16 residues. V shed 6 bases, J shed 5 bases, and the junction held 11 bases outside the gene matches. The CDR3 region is CASSKSRASGNNEQFF. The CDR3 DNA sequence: TGTGCCAGCAGCAAATCTCGCGCTAGCGGGAACAATGAGCAGTTCTTC.

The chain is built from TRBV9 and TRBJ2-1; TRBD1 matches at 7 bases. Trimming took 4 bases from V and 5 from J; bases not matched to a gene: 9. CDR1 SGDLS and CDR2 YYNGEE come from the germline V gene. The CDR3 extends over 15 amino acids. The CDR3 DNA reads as TGTGCCAGCAGCCTCGACAGGGTAGGAGACAATGAGCAGTTCTTC. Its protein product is CASSLDRVGDNEQFF.

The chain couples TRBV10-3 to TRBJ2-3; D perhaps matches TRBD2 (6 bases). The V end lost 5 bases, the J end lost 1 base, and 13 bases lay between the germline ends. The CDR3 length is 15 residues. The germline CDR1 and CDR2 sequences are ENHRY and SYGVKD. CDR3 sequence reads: CAISIGGMGTDTQYF. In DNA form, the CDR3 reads TGTGCCATCAGTATCGGGGGAATGGGCACAGATACGCAGTATTTT.

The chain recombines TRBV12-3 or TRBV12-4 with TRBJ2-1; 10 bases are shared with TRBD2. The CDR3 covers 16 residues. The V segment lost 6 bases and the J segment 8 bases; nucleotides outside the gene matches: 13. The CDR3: CASSLTPTSGTHEQFF. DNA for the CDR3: TGTGCCAGCAGCCTAACACCCACTAGCGGGACGCATGAGCAGTTCTTC.

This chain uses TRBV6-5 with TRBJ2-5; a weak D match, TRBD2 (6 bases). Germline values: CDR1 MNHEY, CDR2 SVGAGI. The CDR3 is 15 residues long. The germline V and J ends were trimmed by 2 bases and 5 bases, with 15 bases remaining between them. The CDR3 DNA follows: TGTGCCAGCAGTTACCTCCCGGAGGGGCAGGAGACCCAGTACTTC. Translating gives CASSYLPEGQETQYF.